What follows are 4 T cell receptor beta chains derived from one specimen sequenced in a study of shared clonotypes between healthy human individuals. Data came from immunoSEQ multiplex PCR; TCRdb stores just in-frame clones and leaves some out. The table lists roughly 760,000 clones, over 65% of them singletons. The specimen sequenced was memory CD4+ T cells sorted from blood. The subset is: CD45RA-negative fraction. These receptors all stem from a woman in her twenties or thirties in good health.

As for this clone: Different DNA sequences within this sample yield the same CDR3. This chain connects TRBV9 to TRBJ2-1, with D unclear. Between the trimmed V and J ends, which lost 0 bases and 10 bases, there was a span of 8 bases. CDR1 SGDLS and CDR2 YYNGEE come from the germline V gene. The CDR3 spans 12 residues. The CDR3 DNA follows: TGTGCCAGCAGCGTAGTTGCTGGCGAGCAGTTCTTC. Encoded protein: CASSVVAGEQFF.

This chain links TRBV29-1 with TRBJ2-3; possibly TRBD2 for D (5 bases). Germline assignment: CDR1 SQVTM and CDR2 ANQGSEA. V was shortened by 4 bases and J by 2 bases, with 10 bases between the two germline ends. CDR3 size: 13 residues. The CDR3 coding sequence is TGCAGCGTTGGAGCGGAGTACACAGATACGCAGTATTTT. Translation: CSVGAEYTDTQYF.

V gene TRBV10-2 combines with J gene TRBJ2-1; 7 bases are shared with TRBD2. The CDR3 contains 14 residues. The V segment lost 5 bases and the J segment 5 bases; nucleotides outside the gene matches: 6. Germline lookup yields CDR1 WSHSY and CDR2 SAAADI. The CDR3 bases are TGCGCCAGCAGTAAAAGCGGGACTCACAATGAGCAGTTCTTC. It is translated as CASSKSGTHNEQFF.

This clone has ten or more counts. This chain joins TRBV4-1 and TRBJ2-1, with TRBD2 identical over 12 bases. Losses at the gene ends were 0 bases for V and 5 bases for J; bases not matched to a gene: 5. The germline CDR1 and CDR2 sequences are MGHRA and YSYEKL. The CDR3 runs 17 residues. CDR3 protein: CASSQDPSGRVNNEQFF. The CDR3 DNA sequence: TGCGCCAGCAGCCAAGATCCTAGCGGGAGGGTCAACAATGAGCAGTTCTTC.